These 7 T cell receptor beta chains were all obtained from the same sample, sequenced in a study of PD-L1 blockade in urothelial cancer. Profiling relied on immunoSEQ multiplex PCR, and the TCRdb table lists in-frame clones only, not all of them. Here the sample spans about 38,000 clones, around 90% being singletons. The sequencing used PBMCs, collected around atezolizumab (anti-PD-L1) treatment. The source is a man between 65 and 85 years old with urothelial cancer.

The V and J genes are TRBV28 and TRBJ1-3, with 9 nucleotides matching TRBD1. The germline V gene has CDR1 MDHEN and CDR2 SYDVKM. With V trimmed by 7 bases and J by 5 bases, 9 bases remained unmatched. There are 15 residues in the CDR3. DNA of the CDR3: TGTGCCAGCACCACAGGGGGCGCTTACCGAAACACCATATATTTT. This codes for CASTTGGAYRNTIYF.

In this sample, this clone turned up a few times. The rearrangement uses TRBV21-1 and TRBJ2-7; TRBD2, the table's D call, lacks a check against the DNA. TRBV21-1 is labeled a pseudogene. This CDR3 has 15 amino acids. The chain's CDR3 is CASSKLGTSFHEQYF. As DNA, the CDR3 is TGTGCCAGCAGCAAACTTGGGACTAGTTTCCACGAGCAGTACTTC.

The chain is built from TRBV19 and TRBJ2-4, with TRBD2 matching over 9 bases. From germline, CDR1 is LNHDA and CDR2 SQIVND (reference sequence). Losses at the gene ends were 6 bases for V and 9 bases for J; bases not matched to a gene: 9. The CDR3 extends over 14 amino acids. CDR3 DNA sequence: TGTGCCAGTAGGATTATAGCGGGAGAGGGCATTCAGTACTTC. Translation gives CASRIIAGEGIQYF. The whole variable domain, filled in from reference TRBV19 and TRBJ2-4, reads DGGITQSPKYLFRKEGQNVTLSCEQNLNHDAMYWYRQDPGQGLRLIYYSQIVNDFQKGDIAEGYSVSREKKESFPLTVTSAQKNPTAFYLCASRIIAGEGIQYFGAGTRLSVL.

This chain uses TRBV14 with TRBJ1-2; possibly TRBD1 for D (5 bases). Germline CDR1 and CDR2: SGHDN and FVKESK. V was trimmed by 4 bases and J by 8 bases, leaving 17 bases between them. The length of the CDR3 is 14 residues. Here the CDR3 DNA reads TGTGCCAGCAGCCCTATCGCAGGGTCGGACGGCTACACCTTC. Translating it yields CASSPIAGSDGYTF.

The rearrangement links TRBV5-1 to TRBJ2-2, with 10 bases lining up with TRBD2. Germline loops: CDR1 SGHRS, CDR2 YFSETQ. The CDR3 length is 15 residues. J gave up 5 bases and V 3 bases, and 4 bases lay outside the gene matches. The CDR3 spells CASSSGTSETGELFF. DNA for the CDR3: TGCGCCAGCAGCTCCGGGACTAGCGAGACCGGGGAGCTGTTTTTT.

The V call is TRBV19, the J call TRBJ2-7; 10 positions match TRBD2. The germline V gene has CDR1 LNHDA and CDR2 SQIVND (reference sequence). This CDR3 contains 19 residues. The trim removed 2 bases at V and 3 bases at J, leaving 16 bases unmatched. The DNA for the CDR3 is TGTGCCAGTAGTATAAGGGCTAGCGGGAGAGCCGCCGCGGACTACGAGCAGTACTTC. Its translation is CASSIRASGRAAADYEQYF.

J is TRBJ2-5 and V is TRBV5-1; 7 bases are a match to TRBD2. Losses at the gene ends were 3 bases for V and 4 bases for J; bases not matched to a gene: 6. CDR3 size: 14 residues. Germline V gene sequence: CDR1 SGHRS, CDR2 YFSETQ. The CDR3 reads CASSSAGVRETQYF. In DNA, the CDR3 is TGCGCCAGCAGCTCTGCGGGAGTACGAGAGACCCAGTACTTC.